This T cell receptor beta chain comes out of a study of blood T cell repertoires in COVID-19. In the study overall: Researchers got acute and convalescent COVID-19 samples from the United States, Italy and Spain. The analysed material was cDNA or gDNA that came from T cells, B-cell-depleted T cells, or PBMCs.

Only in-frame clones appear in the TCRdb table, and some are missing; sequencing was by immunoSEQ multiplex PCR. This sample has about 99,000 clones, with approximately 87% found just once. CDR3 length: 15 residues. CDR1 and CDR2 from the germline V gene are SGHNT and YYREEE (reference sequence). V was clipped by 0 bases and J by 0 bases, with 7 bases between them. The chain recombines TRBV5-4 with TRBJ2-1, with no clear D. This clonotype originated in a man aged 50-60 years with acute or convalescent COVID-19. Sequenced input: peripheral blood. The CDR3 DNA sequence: TGTGCCAGCAGCTTGGCGTCAGGCTCCTACAATGAGCAGTTCTTC. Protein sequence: CASSLASGSYNEQFF.